Shown below are 3 T cell receptor beta chains from a single sample sequenced in a study of beta chain features in type 1 diabetes. TCRB transcripts that were expressed got sequenced, as all of the isolated RNA had been reverse transcribed. Libraries were prepared by immunoSEQ multiplex PCR; TCRdb keeps only in-frame clonotypes and omits some of them. The data contain fewer than 200,000 clones, around 8% of them singletons. The specimen sequenced was central memory CD4+ T cells from blood. The receptors were sampled from a man between 18 and 29 years old in good health.

This clone was detected many times. V and J are TRBV29-1 and TRBJ2-7, with D possibly matching TRBD1 (6 bases). The CDR3 runs 13 residues. Germline CDR1 reads SQVTM; CDR2 reads ANQGSEA. V was cut by 3 bases and J by 6 bases, with 15 bases left in between. CDR3 sequence (DNA): TGCAGCGTTGAGGGGGACACCAGCAGCGAGCAGTACTTC. Amino acid sequence: CSVEGDTSSEQYF.

This clone appeared a few times. The chain carries TRBV2 and TRBJ2-5; maybe TRBD1 (6 bases). The germline V gene has CDR1 SNHLY and CDR2 FYNNEI. V was pared by 8 bases and J by 7 bases, with 11 bases between. This CDR3 spans 11 amino acids. CDR3 coding DNA: TGTGCCAGCGGTCTAGGGGGGACCCAGTACTTC. Its protein is CASGLGGTQYF.

The CDR3 DNA sequence: TGCGCCAGCAGCGCGGGACGGACTATGAACACTGAAGCTTTCTTT. Protein: CASSAGRTMNTEAFF. The V call is TRBV5-1, the J call TRBJ1-1, with a tentative D call TRBD1 (5 bases). Between the trimmed V and J ends, which lost 4 bases and 0 bases, there was a span of 13 bases. The CDR3 has 15 amino acids. Germline assignment: CDR1 SGHRS and CDR2 YFSETQ.